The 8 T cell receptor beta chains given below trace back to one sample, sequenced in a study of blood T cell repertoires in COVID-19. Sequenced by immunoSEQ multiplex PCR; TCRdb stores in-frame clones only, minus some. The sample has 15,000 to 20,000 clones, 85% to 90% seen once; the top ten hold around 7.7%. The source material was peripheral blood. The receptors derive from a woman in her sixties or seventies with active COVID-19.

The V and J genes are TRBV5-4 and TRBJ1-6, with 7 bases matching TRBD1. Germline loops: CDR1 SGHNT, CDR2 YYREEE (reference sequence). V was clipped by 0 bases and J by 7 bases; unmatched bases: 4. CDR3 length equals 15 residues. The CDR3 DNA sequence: TGTGCCAGCAGCTTGGTGGGACAGCTCAATTCACCCCTCCACTTT. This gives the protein CASSLVGQLNSPLHF.

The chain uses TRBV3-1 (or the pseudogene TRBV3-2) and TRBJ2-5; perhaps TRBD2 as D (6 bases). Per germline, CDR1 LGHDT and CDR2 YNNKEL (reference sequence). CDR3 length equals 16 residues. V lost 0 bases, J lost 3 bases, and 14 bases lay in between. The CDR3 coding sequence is TGTGCCAGCAGCCAAGATACGACGGGGGAGAAAGAGACCCAGTACTTC. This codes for CASSQDTTGEKETQYF.

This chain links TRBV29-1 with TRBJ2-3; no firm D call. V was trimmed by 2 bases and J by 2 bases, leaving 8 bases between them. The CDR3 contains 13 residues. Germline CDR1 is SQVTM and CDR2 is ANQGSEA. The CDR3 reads CSVETGNTDTQYF. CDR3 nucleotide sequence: TGCAGCGTTGAAACGGGTAACACAGATACGCAGTATTTT.

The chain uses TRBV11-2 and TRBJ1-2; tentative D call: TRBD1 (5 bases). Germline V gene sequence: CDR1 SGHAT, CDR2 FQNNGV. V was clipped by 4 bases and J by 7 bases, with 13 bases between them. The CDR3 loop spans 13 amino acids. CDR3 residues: CASSSLRQPGYTF. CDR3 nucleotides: TGTGCCAGCAGCTCCCTACGACAGCCTGGCTACACCTTC.

The CDR3 bases are TGCGCCAGCAGCTCTGACACGGGAAAAACTGAAGCTTTCTTT. This codes for CASSSDTGKTEAFF. The rearrangement uses TRBV5-1 and TRBJ1-1; D is ambiguous. The CDR3 covers 14 residues. The V end lost 3 bases, the J end lost 5 bases, and 14 bases lay between the germline ends. Germline V CDR1 and CDR2: SGHRS, YFSETQ.

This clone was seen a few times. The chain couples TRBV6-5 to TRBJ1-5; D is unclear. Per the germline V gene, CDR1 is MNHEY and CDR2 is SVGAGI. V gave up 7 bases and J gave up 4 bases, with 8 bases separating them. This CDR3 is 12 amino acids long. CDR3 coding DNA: TGTGCCAGCAACACACCAAATCAGCCCCAGCATTTT. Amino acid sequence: CASNTPNQPQHF.

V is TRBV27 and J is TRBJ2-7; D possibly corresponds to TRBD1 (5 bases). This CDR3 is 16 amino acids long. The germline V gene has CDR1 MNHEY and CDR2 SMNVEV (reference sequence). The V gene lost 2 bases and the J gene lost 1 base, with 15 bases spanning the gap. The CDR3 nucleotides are TGTGCCAGCAGTTTAAGCCTTCAGACAGCTTCCTACGAGCAGTACTTC. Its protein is CASSLSLQTASYEQYF.

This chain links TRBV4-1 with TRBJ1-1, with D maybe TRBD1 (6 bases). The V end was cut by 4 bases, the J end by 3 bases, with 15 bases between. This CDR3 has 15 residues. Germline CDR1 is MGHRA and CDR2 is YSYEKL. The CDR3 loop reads CASSLTQGGYTEAFF. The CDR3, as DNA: TGCGCCAGCAGCCTGACACAGGGCGGGTACACTGAAGCTTTCTTT.